These 11 T cell receptor beta chains share one sample of origin, sequenced in a study of control samples from healthy donors and cancer patients. Assay: immunoSEQ multiplex PCR; the TCRdb copy retains only in-frame clones and omits some. The sample contains 350,000 to 450,000 clones, 90% of which appear only once. The sequenced material came from PBMCs. The receptors shown here come from a man aged 35-49 years with head and neck cancer.

The chain couples TRBV29-1 to TRBJ2-7; unclear D gene. The germline CDR1 and CDR2 sequences are SQVTM and ANQGSEA. The CDR3 spans 13 residues. The germline V and J ends were trimmed by 4 bases and 1 base, with 11 bases remaining between them. Here the CDR3 DNA reads TGCAGCGTTGCTCCTGAGGTATCCTACGAGCAGTACTTC. Residues: CSVAPEVSYEQYF.

This clone was counted a single time. This chain connects TRBV6-5 to TRBJ2-3; 7 nucleotides align to TRBD2. CDR1 MNHEY and CDR2 SVGAGI come from the germline V gene. The CDR3 spans 14 residues. V shed 8 bases, J shed 3 bases, and the junction held 8 bases outside the gene matches. CDR3 protein: CASVFWGGTDTQYF. The CDR3 DNA reads TGTGCCAGCGTATTCTGGGGGGGAACAGATACGCAGTATTTT.

CDR3 sequence reads: CASSPLYYSPLHF. The CDR3 DNA reads TGTGCCAGCAGCCCGCTATATTATTCACCCCTCCACTTT. The J gene is TRBJ1-6, the V gene TRBV7-9; D is unclear. V lost 5 bases and J 8 bases, leaving 10 bases between the germline ends. Germline V gene lookup returns CDR1 SEHNR and CDR2 FQNEAQ (reference sequence). This CDR3 contains 13 residues.

This chain connects TRBV5-1 to TRBJ1-2; 9 bases are a match to TRBD1. CDR3 size: 18 residues. CDR1 and CDR2 from the germline V gene are SGHRS and YFSETQ. The V segment lost 3 bases and the J segment 1 base; nucleotides outside the gene matches: 13. The CDR3 sequence: CASSSQVGQGRFNYGYTF. In nucleotides, the CDR3 is TGCGCCAGCAGCTCCCAGGTGGGACAGGGACGTTTTAACTATGGCTACACCTTC.

The chain joins TRBV30 to TRBJ2-2, with 15 nucleotides matching TRBD2. Germline values: CDR1 GTSNPN, CDR2 SVGIG (reference sequence). The junction had 8 bases not matched to a gene; V was cut back by 1 base and J by 2 bases. CDR3 length: 19 residues. The CDR3 coding sequence is TGTGCCTGGAGTGGCCAGGGACTAGCGGGAGGTTCCAACACCGGGGAGCTGTTTTTT. Its translation is CAWSGQGLAGGSNTGELFF.

This chain connects TRBV13 to TRBJ2-7, with D uncertain. This CDR3 comprises 14 residues. Per the germline V gene, CDR1 is PRHDT and CDR2 is FYEKMQ (reference sequence). V lost 6 bases and J 1 base, leaving 13 bases between the germline ends. The CDR3 spells CASSPQGKSYEQYF. The DNA for the CDR3 is TGTGCCAGCAGTCCGCAAGGGAAATCCTACGAGCAGTACTTC.

V usage is TRBV9 and J usage is TRBJ2-2; 9 nucleotides align to TRBD2. Germline CDR1 SGDLS, CDR2 YYNGEE. With 3 bases clipped from V and 5 bases from J, the junction kept 8 bases outside the gene matches. The CDR3 has 16 amino acids. CDR3 in amino acids: CASSDLAGSRTGELFF. The CDR3 nucleotides read TGTGCCAGCAGCGATCTAGCGGGAAGTCGGACCGGGGAGCTGTTTTTT.

This chain joins TRBV3-1 (or the pseudogene TRBV3-2) and TRBJ2-1; the D is unclear. The V gene's germline CDR1 is LGHDT and CDR2 YNNKEL (reference sequence). V lost 1 base and J 6 bases, leaving 16 bases between the germline ends. The CDR3 runs 16 residues. The CDR3 protein is CASSQGGSYIFNEQFF. DNA of the CDR3: TGTGCCAGCAGCCAAGGCGGCTCCTATATATTCAATGAGCAGTTCTTC.

This chain joins TRBV18 and TRBJ2-5; no reliable D call. The CDR3 covers 13 residues. Germline assignment: CDR1 KGHSH and CDR2 LQKENI. V dropped 3 bases and J dropped 5 bases, with 10 bases sitting between them. CDR3 DNA: TGTGCCAGCTCACCTGCGATGGGGGAGACCCAGTACTTC. It specifies CASSPAMGETQYF.

J is TRBJ2-7 and V is TRBV9; 9 bases are shared with TRBD1. V lost 4 bases, J lost 6 bases, and 11 bases stayed unmatched. CDR1 is SGDLS and CDR2 is YYNGEE in the germline V gene. The CDR3 spans 15 residues. CDR3 coding DNA: TGTGCCAGCAGCTACGATGGGACAGGGAGATTCGAGCAGTACTTC. Amino acids: CASSYDGTGRFEQYF.

The J gene is TRBJ1-5, the V gene TRBV5-8; 7 bases line up with TRBD1. The V and J ends lost 0 bases and 6 bases, in that order; junction bases with no gene match: 9. Per germline, CDR1 SGHTS and CDR2 YDEGEE. The length of the CDR3 is 16 residues. The CDR3 DNA sequence: TGTGCCAGCAGCTTGGGGGTCAGGGGGGGAGGTCAGCCCCAGCATTTT. Translated, it gives CASSLGVRGGGQPQHF.